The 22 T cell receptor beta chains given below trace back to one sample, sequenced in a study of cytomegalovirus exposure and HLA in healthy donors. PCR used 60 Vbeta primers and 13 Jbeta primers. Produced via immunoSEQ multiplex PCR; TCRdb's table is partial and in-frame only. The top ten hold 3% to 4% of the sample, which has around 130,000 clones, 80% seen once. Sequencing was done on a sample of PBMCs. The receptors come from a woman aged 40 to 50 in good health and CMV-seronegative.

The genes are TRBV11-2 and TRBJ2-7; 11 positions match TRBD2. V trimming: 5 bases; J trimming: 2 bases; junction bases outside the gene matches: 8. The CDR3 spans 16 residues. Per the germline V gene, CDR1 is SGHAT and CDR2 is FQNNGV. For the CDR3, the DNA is TGTGCCAGCAGCCCCCGGTTAGCGGGGGGGACCTACGAGCAGTACTTC. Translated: CASSPRLAGGTYEQYF.

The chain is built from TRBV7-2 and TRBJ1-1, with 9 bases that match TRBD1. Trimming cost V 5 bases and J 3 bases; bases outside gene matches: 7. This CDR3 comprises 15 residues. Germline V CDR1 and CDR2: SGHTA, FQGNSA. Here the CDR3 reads CASSPRRTGDTEAFF. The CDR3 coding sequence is TGTGCCAGCAGCCCCCGCCGGACAGGGGACACTGAAGCTTTCTTT.

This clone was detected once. This CDR3 is CASSVGTSGGMNTGELFF. The DNA for the CDR3 is TGTGCCAGCAGCGTAGGGACTAGCGGGGGTATGAACACCGGGGAGCTGTTTTTT. The chain recombines TRBV9 with TRBJ2-2, with 13 bases that match TRBD2. Germline values: CDR1 SGDLS, CDR2 YYNGEE. Trimming removed 0 bases from V and 1 base from J; junction bases left unmatched: 3. The CDR3 extends over 18 amino acids.

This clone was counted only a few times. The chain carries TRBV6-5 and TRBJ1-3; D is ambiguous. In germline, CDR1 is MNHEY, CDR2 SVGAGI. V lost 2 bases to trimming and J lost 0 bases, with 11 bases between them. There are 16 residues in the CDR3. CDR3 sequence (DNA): TGTGCCAGCAGTTACGCTCTACGGGGCTCTGGAAACACCATATATTTT. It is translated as CASSYALRGSGNTIYF.

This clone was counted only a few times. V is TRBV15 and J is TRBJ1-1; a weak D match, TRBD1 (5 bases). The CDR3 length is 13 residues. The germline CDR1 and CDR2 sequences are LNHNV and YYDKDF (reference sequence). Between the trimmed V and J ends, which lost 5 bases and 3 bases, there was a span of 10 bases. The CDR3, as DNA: TGTGCCACCAGCGTATCAGGGTACACTGAAGCTTTCTTT. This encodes CATSVSGYTEAFF. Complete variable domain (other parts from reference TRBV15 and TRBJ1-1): DAMVIQNPRYQVTQFGKPVTLSCSQTLNHNVMYWYQQKSSQAPKLLFHYYDKDFNNEADTPDNFQSRRPNTSFCFLDIRSPGLGDTAMYLCATSVSGYTEAFFGQGTRLTVV.

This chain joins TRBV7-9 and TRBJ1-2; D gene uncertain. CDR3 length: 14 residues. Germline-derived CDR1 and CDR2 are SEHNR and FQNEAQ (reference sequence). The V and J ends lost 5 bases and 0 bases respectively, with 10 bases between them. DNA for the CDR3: TGTGCCAGCAGCGGCCGGGGTCCTAACTATGGCTACACCTTC. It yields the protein CASSGRGPNYGYTF.

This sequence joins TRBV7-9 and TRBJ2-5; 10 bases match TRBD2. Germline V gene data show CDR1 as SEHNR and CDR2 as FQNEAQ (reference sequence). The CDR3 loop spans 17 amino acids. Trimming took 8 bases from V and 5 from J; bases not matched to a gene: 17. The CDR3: CASSYGTAGGPWETQYF. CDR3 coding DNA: TGTGCCAGCTCCTACGGGACAGCGGGAGGGCCTTGGGAGACCCAGTACTTC.

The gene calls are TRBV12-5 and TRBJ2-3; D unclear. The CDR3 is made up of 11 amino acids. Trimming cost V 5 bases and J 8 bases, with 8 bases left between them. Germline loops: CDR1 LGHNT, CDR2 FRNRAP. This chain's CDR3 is CASGREPTQYF. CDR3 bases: TGTGCTAGTGGTCGAGAGCCTACGCAGTATTTT.

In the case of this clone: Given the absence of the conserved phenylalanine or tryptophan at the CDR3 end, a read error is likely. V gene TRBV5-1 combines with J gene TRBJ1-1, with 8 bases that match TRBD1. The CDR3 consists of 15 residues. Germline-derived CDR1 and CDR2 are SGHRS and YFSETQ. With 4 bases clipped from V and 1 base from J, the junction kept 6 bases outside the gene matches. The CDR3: CASSVLTGENTEAFL. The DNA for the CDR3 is TGCGCCAGCAGCGTCTTGACAGGGGAGAACACTGAAGCTTTCCTT.

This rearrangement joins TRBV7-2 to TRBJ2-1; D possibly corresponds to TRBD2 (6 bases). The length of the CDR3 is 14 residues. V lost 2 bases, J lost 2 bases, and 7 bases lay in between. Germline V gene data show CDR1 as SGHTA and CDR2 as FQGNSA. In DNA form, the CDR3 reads TGTGCCAGCAGCTTAAGCGGGCCCTACAATGAGCAGTTCTTC. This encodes CASSLSGPYNEQFF. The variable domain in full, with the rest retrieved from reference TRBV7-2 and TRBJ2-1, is GAGVSQSPSNKVTEKGKDVELRCDPISGHTALYWYRQSLGQGLEFLIYFQGNSAPDKSGLPSDRFSAERTGGSVSTLTIQRTQQEDSAVYLCASSLSGPYNEQFFGPGTRLTVL.

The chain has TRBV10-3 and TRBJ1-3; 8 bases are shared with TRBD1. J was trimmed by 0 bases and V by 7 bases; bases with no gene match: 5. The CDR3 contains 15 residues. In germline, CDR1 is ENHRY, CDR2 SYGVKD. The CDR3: CAIKDRASSGNTIYF. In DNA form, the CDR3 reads TGTGCCATCAAGGACAGGGCCAGCTCTGGAAACACCATATATTTT.

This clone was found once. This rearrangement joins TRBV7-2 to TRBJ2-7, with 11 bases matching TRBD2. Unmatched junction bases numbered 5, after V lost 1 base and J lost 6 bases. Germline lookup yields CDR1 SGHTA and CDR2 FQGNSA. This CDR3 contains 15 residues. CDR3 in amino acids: CASSLVSGGAREQYF. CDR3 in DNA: TGTGCCAGCAGCTTAGTTAGCGGGGGGGCCCGCGAGCAGTACTTC.

This CDR3 is CASSRDRGPNTEAFF. In DNA, the CDR3 is TGTGCCAGCAGCCGGGACAGGGGCCCGAACACTGAAGCTTTCTTT. V gene TRBV7-6 combines with J gene TRBJ1-1, with 10 bases matching TRBD1. CDR1 and CDR2 from the germline V gene are SGHVS and FNYEAQ. J was trimmed by 1 base and V by 5 bases; bases with no gene match: 4. CDR3 length: 15 residues. Variable domain in full (rest from reference TRBV7-6 and TRBJ1-1): GAGVSQSPRYKVTKRGQDVALRCDPISGHVSLYWYRQALGQGPEFLTYFNYEAQQDKSGLPNDRFSAERPEGSISTLTIQRTEQRDSAMYRCASSRDRGPNTEAFFGQGTRLTVV.

Written as DNA, the CDR3 is TGCGCCAGCAGCCTCTACCGGGGGAAAAACACCGGGGAGCTGTTTTTT. It translates to CASSLYRGKNTGELFF. J is TRBJ2-2 and V is TRBV4-1, with D maybe TRBD2 (6 bases). V lost 4 bases to trimming and J lost 2 bases, with 14 bases between them. CDR3 length: 16 residues. Germline assignment: CDR1 MGHRA and CDR2 YSYEKL.

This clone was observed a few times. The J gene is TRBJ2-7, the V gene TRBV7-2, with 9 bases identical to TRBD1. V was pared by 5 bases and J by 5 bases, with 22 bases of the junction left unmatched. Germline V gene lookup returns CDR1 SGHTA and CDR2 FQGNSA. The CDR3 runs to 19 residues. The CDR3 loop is CASSPRDRDPRVGTHEQYF. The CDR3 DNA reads TGTGCCAGCAGCCCCCGGGACAGGGATCCCCGGGTCGGCACTCACGAGCAGTACTTC.

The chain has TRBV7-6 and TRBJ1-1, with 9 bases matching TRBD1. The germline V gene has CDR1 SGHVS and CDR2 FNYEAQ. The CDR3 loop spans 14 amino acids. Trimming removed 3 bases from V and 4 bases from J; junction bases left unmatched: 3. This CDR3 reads CASSLGTGLTEAFF. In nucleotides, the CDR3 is TGTGCCAGCAGCTTGGGGACAGGGCTCACTGAAGCTTTCTTT.

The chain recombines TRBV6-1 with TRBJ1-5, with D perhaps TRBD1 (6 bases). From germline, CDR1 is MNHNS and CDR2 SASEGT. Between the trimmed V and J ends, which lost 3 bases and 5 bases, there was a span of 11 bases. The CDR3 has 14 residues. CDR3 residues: CASSDGTNYQPQHF. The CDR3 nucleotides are TGTGCCAGCAGTGACGGGACAAATTATCAGCCCCAGCATTTT.

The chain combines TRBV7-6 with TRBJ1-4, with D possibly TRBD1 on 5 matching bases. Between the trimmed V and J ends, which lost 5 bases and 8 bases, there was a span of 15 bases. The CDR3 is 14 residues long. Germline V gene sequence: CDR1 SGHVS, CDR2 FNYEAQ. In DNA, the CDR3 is TGTGCCAGCAGCCTCGGACAAATCGGGGAAAAACTGTTTTTT. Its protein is CASSLGQIGEKLFF. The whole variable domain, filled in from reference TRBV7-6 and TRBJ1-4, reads GAGVSQSPRYKVTKRGQDVALRCDPISGHVSLYWYRQALGQGPEFLTYFNYEAQQDKSGLPNDRFSAERPEGSISTLTIQRTEQRDSAMYRCASSLGQIGEKLFFGSGTQLSVL.

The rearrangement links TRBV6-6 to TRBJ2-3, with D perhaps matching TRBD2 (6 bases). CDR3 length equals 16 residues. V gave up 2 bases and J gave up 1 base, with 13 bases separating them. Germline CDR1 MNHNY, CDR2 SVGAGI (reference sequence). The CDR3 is CASSYGGSGGTDTQYF. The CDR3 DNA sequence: TGTGCCAGCAGTTACGGGGGTAGCGGAGGCACAGATACGCAGTATTTT.

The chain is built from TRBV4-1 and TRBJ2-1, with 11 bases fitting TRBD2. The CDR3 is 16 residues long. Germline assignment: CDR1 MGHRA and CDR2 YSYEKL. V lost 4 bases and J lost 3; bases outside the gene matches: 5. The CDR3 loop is CASSPTSGSGYNEQFF. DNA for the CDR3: TGCGCCAGCAGCCCTACTAGCGGGAGCGGCTACAATGAGCAGTTCTTC.

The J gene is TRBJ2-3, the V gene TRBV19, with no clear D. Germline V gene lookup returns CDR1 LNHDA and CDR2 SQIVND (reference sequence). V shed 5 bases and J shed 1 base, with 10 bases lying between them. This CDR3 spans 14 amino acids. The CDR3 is CASSPLARTDTQYF. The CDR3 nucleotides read TGTGCCAGTAGTCCATTAGCTCGCACAGATACGCAGTATTTT.

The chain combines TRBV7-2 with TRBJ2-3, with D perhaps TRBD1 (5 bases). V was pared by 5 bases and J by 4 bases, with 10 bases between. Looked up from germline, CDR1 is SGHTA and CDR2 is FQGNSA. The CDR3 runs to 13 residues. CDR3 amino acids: CASSPTAADTQYF. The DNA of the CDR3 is TGTGCCAGCAGCCCGACAGCCGCAGATACGCAGTATTTT.